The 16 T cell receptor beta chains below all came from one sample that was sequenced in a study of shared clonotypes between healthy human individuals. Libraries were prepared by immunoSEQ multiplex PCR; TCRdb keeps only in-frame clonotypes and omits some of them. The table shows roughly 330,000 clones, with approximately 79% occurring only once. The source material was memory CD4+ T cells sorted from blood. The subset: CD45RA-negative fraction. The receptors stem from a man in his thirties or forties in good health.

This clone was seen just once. CDR3 region: CASSQDLRGLAGVNEQFF. For the CDR3, the DNA is TGTGCCAGCAGCCAAGACTTGAGGGGACTAGCGGGAGTCAATGAGCAGTTCTTC. The V and J genes are TRBV4-2 and TRBJ2-1; 14 positions agree with TRBD2. Germline lookup yields CDR1 LGHNA and CDR2 YNFKEQ. The CDR3 runs to 18 residues. V was pared by 0 bases and J by 6 bases, with 7 bases of the junction left unmatched.

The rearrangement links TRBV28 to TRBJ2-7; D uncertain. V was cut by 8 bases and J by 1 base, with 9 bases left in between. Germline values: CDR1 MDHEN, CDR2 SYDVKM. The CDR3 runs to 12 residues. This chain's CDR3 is CASQTLSYEQYF. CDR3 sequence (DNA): TGTGCCAGCCAAACACTATCCTACGAGCAGTACTTC.

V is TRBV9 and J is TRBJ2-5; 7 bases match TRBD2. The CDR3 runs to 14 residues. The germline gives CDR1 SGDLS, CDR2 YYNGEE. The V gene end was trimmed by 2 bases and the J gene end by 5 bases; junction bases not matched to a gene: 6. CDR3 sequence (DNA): TGTGCCAGCAGCGTGGGCGGGAGTGGGGAGACCCAGTACTTC. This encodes CASSVGGSGETQYF.

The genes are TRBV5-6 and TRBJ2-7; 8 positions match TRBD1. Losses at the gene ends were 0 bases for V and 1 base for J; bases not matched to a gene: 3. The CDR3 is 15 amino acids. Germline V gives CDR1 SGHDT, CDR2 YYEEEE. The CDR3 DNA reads TGTGCCAGCAGCTTGGTACAGGGGGTTTCCTACGAGCAGTACTTC. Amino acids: CASSLVQGVSYEQYF.

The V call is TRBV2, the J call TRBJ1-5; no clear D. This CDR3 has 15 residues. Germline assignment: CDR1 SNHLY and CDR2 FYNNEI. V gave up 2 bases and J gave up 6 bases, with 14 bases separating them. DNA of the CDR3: TGTGCCAGCAGTGAATCACGGACGGGATCTCAGCCCCAGCATTTT. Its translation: CASSESRTGSQPQHF.

This chain's CDR3 is CSVTSDVMSYEQYF. The CDR3 DNA reads as TGCAGCGTTACTAGCGACGTTATGTCCTACGAGCAGTACTTC. The rearrangement links TRBV29-1 to TRBJ2-7; the match to TRBD2 covers 7 bases. The V gene's germline CDR1 is SQVTM and CDR2 ANQGSEA. V lost 5 bases and J lost 1; bases outside the gene matches: 8. This CDR3 has 14 amino acids.

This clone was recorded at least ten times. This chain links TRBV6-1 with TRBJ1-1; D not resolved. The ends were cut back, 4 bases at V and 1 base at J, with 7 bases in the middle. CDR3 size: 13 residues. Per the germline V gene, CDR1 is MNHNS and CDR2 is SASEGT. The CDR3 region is CASSGLRNTEAFF. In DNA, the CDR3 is TGTGCCAGCAGTGGACTTAGGAACACTGAAGCTTTCTTT.

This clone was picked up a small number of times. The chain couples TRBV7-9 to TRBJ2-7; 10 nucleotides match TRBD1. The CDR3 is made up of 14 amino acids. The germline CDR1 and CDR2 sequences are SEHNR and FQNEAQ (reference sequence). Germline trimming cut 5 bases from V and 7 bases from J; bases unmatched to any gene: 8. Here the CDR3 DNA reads TGTGCCAGCAGCCCGGGACAGGGGCTAGCGGAGCAGTACTTC. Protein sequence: CASSPGQGLAEQYF.

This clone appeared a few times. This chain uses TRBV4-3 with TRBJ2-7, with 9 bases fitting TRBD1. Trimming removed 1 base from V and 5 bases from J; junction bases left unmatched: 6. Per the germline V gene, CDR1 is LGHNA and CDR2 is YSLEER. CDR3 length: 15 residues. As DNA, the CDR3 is TGCGCCAGCAGCCAAGGGGGGGACAGGGTACACGAGCAGTACTTC. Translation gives CASSQGGDRVHEQYF.

The CDR3 nucleotides are TGTGCCAGCAGCGTAGACGGGAGGGCCCACAATGAGCAGTTCTTC. As protein: CASSVDGRAHNEQFF. The chain combines TRBV9 with TRBJ2-1; the match to TRBD2 covers 8 bases. CDR3 size: 15 residues. Unmatched junction bases numbered 4, after V lost 0 bases and J lost 5 bases. Germline V gene sequence: CDR1 SGDLS, CDR2 YYNGEE.

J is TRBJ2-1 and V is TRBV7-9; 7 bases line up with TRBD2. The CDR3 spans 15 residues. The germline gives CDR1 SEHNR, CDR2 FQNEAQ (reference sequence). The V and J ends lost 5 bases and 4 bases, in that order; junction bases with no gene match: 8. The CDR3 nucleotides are TGTGCCAGCAGCCCGGGAGGAAATATTTACAATGAGCAGTTCTTC. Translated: CASSPGGNIYNEQFF.

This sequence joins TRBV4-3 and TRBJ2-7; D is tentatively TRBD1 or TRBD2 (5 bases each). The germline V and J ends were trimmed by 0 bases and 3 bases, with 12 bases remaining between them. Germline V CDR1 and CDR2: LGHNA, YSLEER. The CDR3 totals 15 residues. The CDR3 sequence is CASSQEGRGGYEQYF. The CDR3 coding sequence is TGCGCCAGCAGCCAAGAGGGCCGTGGGGGCTACGAGCAGTACTTC.

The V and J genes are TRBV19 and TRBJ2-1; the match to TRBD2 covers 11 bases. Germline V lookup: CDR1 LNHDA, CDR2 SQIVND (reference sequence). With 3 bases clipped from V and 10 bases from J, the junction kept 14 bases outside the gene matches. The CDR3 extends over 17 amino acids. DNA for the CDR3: TGTGCCAGTAGTATGATGACCTCTCCGGGACTAGCGGTAGAGCAGTTCTTC. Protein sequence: CASSMMTSPGLAVEQFF.

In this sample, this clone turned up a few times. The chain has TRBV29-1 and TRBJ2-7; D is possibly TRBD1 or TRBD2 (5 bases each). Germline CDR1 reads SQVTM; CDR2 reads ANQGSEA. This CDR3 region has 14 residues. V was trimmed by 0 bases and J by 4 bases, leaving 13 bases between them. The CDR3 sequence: CSVEDSVGVYEQYF. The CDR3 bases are TGCAGCGTTGAAGATAGCGTAGGGGTATACGAGCAGTACTTC.

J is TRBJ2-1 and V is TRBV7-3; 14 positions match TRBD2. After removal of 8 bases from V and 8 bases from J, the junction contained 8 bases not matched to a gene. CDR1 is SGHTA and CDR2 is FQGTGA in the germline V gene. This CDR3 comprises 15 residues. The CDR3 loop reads CASAHGTSGSDEQFF. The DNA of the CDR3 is TGTGCCAGCGCCCATGGGACTAGCGGGAGTGATGAGCAGTTCTTC.

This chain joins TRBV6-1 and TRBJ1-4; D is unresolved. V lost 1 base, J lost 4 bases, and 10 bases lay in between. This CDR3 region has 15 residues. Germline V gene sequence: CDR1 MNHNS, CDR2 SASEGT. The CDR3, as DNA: TGTGCCAGCAGTGAAGACGAGGTACTTAATGAAAAACTGTTTTTT. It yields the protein CASSEDEVLNEKLFF.